The present T cell receptor beta chain was sequenced within a study of blood T cell repertoires in COVID-19. Across the whole study: Some COVID-19 samples were acute and others convalescent; all came from the United States, Italy and Spain.

Per the original data handling: Reference gene primer amplification gave nucleated cell count estimates. Libraries were prepared by immunoSEQ multiplex PCR; TCRdb keeps only in-frame clonotypes and omits some of them. V and J calls and clone size are as listed in that table; D and trimming were resolved from the DNA. The top ten hold under 0.3% of the sample, which has 650,000 to 800,000 clones, 70% to 90% seen once. The clonotype was recovered from a woman between 18 and 29 years old with acute or convalescent COVID-19. Sequencing was carried out using peripheral blood.

In DNA form, the CDR3 reads TGTGCCAGCAGTTACTCGGGCAACAGGGCTAAGCAGTACTTC. Encoded protein: CASSYSGNRAKQYF. The rearrangement uses TRBV6-5 and TRBJ2-7, with D perhaps matching TRBD1 (6 bases). Trimming removed 0 bases from V and 8 bases from J, with 14 bases in between. CDR1 is MNHEY and CDR2 is SVGAGI in the germline V gene. The CDR3 covers 14 residues.